This entry is about one T cell receptor (beta chain). It may be a read error: a sequence one base away is much more abundant. Repertoires were generated with immunoSEQ multiplex PCR, while TCRdb's copy carries only in-frame clones and drops some. The sample has 200,000 to 300,000 clones; about 91% are singletons. CDR1 and CDR2 (germline): SEHNR, FQNEAQ (reference sequence). The CDR3 consists of 14 residues. After removal of 4 bases from V and 6 bases from J, the junction contained 3 bases not matched to a gene. The data stem from a study of blood T cell repertoires in COVID-19. The sample consisted of PBMCs or T cells enriched from blood (not recorded which). V usage is TRBV7-9 and J usage is TRBJ2-1, with 10 bases lining up with TRBD1. The receptor comes from a woman aged 40 to 50 with acute COVID-19. CDR3 nucleotide sequence: TGTGCCAGCAGCTCCCGGACAGGGGGCAATGAGCAGTTCTTC. Translation: CASSSRTGGNEQFF.